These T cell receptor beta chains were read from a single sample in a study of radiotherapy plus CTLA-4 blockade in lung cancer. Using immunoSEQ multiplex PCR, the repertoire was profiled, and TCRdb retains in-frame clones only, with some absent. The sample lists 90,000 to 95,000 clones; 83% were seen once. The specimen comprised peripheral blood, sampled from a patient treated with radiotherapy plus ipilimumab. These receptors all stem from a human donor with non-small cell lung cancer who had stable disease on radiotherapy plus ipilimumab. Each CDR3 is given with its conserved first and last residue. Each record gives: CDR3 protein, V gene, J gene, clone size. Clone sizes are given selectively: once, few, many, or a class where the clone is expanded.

CDR3: CASSLISSNEKLFF; V: TRBV6-6; J: TRBJ1-4; size: -
CDR3: CASSALKVGYTF; V: TRBV6-6; J: TRBJ1-2; size: -
CDR3: CASSVLAGGLKVETQYF; V: TRBV9; J: TRBJ2-5; size: -
CDR3: CSVERTDIQYF; V: TRBV29-1; J: TRBJ2-4; size: -
CDR3: CASSRTSGRSNEQFF; V: TRBV21-1; J: TRBJ2-1; size: -
CDR3: CASSKGRQPQHF; V: TRBV19; J: TRBJ1-5; size: -
CDR3: CASSLGLATDTQYF; V: TRBV10-2; J: TRBJ2-3; size: -
CDR3: CASTLGGASEAFF; V: TRBV5-6; J: TRBJ1-1; size: -
CDR3: CASSKVGKSGANVLTF; V: TRBV21-1; J: TRBJ2-6; size: -
CDR3: CASSPLGQGYEQYF; V: TRBV7-9; J: TRBJ2-7; size: -
CDR3: CASSQTGTGNSPLHF; V: TRBV4-1; J: TRBJ1-6; size: -
CDR3: CASKRGGRQETQYF; V: TRBV2; J: TRBJ2-5; size: -
CDR3: CASSRQGAGVYGYTF; V: TRBV6-6; J: TRBJ1-2; size: -
CDR3: CASSLSVGGQETQYF; V: TRBV7-7; J: TRBJ2-5; size: -
CDR3: CASTPGQGRGEQFF; V: TRBV19; J: TRBJ2-1; size: -
CDR3: CASSRVGGSTDTQYF; V: TRBV6-5; J: TRBJ2-3; size: few
CDR3: CATSSFFRDTPYNEQFF; V: TRBV15; J: TRBJ2-1; size: once
CDR3: CASSPLPGGDNSPLHF; V: TRBV18; J: TRBJ1-6; size: few
CDR3: CASSLGPGLADQETQYF; V: TRBV28; J: TRBJ2-5; size: once
CDR3: CASSWTSVGEQFF; V: TRBV28; J: TRBJ2-1; size: -
CDR3: CASSLAGTITDTQYF; V: TRBV11-2; J: TRBJ2-3; size: once
CDR3: CASSFLQGSDGYTF; V: TRBV7-9; J: TRBJ1-2; size: -
CDR3: CASSIEGSPLHF; V: TRBV19; J: TRBJ1-6; size: few
CDR3: CASSSQTNTGELFF; V: TRBV5-4; J: TRBJ2-2; size: -
CDR3: CASSLEGGLQPGNTIYF; V: TRBV7-8; J: TRBJ1-3; size: -
CDR3: CASSLATPDTGELFF; V: TRBV5-1; J: TRBJ2-2; size: -
CDR3: CASSPTNSPLHF; V: TRBV19; J: TRBJ1-6; size: -
CDR3: CASNEGTPGPYEQYF; V: TRBV10-2; J: TRBJ2-7; size: -
CDR3: CASSLDSNQPQHF; V: TRBV7-7; J: TRBJ1-5; size: -